A selection of T cell receptor beta chains follows, all from one sample in a study of blood T cell repertoires in COVID-19. Measured with immunoSEQ multiplex PCR; TCRdb has only the in-frame clones, and not every one. Altogether 300,000 to 400,000 clones are present, roughly 91% being singletons, with the ten largest covering 1%. The sequencing sample was made of peripheral blood. These receptors all come from a man in his fifties or sixties with active or convalescent COVID-19. The CDR3 runs from the conserved cysteine through the conserved F or W. The D gene is left open where the match is weak. Size tells how often a clone was seen (once, few, many) or the class of an expanded clone, and some rows leave it out.

J | V | D | size | DNA | CDR3
TRBJ2-4 | TRBV9 | - | - | TGTGCCAGCAGCGGCGGGGGCGAGGGCAAAAACATTCAGTACTTC | CASSGGGEGKNIQYF
TRBJ2-2 | TRBV7-2 | TRBD1 | few | TGTGCCAGCAGCCCTCAGGGGGCGAAGCTGTTTTTT | CASSPQGAKLFF
TRBJ2-2 | TRBV3-1/TRBV3-2 | TRBD2 | - | TGTGCCAGCAGCCAAGCGGGAGGAAGAGACACCGGGGAGCTGTTTTTT | CASSQAGGRDTGELFF
TRBJ2-3 | TRBV18 | TRBD1 | - | TGTGCCAGCTCGGACAGGGGCCCACGCACAGATACGCAGTATTTT | CASSDRGPRTDTQYF
TRBJ1-6 | TRBV6-5 | - | - | TGTGCCAGCAGTTATGGGGCTACCTATAATTCACCCCTCCACTTT | CASSYGATYNSPLHF
TRBJ1-1 | TRBV30 | - | - | TGTGCCTGGACCAAGGGGGGGCTCACTGAAGCTTTCTTT | CAWTKGGLTEAFF
TRBJ1-2 | TRBV6-5 | - | - | TGTGCCAGCAGACAAAGACAAAGTACTAACTATGGCTACACCTTC | CASRQRQSTNYGYTF
TRBJ1-3 | TRBV29-1 | - | - | TGCAGCGTTGAAGACACAAACGCTGGAAACACCATATATTTT | CSVEDTNAGNTIYF
TRBJ1-1 | TRBV28 | - | - | TGTGCCAGCAGTTTTCTACAGGGAAACACTGAAGCTTTCTTT | CASSFLQGNTEAFF
TRBJ2-7 | TRBV6-1 | TRBD2 | once | TGTGCCAGCAACGGGCGGGGGGGCCTCTACGAGCAGTACTTC | CASNGRGGLYEQYF
TRBJ1-1 | TRBV15 | - | - | TGTGCCACCAGCAGAGTGGGGATGGGGCAGACGAACACTGAAGCTTTCTTT | CATSRVGMGQTNTEAFF
TRBJ2-2 | TRBV2 | - | - | TGTGCCAGTAAACAGGGGGGGGACACCGGGGAGCTGTTTTTT | CASKQGGDTGELFF
TRBJ2-2 | TRBV19 | TRBD1 | - | TGTGCCAGTATGGGCGGACAGGACCCCTTTACCGGGGAGCTGTTTTTT | CASMGGQDPFTGELFF
TRBJ2-7 | TRBV10-3 | TRBD1 | - | TGTGCCACCGAGAAAACAGGGGGCTCGGGGTCCTACGAGCAGTACTTC | CATEKTGGSGSYEQYF
TRBJ1-1 | TRBV6-5 | - | - | TGTGCCAGCAGTTTCAGCGAGGGCACTGAAGCTTTCTTT | CASSFSEGTEAFF
TRBJ1-2 | TRBV2 | - | - | TGTGCCAGCAGGGACGGACGGGGGGGAGGCTACACCTTC | CASRDGRGGGYTF
TRBJ2-3 | TRBV5-1 | - | - | TGCGCCAGCAGCTTGGCCCTTGAAGTTTCGGGCACAGATACGCAGTATTTT | CASSLALEVSGTDTQYF
TRBJ1-2 | TRBV9 | - | - | TGTGCCAGCAGCAGCAGGGTCCCCTACTATGGCTACACCTTC | CASSSRVPYYGYTF
TRBJ2-2 | TRBV5-4 | TRBD2 | - | TGTGCCAGCAGCTCTAGCGGGGGGGCTGACGGGGAGCTGTTTTTT | CASSSSGGADGELFF
TRBJ2-3 | TRBV5-1 | TRBD2 | - | TGCGCCAGCAGCTTGTCCGGAGCGGGGCTCACAGATACGCAGTATTTT | CASSLSGAGLTDTQYF
TRBJ2-1 | TRBV11-3 | - | - | TGTGCCAGCAGTCGGGGGGCCAGGGGGCGGTATGAGCAGTTCTTC | CASSRGARGRYEQFF
TRBJ1-2 | TRBV15 | TRBD1 | - | TGTGCCACCAGCAGGACAGACAGGGTCAGCAATGGCTACACCTTC | CATSRTDRVSNGYTF
TRBJ1-1 | TRBV11-1 | TRBD1 | - | TGTGCCAGCAGCAGGGACAGGGAATTCGCTGAAGCTTTCTTT | CASSRDREFAEAFF
TRBJ1-2 | TRBV7-9 | TRBD1 | - | TGTGCCAGCAGCTCACCCCGGGACAGGGGGCAAGCTAACTATGGCTACACCTTC | CASSSPRDRGQANYGYTF
TRBJ2-4 | TRBV2 | TRBD2 | - | TGTGCCAGCGCGGGACTAGCGGGACTAAACATTCAGTACTTC | CASAGLAGLNIQYF
TRBJ2-5 | TRBV7-2 | - | - | TGTGCCAGCAGCTTATCAGGGTGGCGAGAGACCCAGTACTTC | CASSLSGWRETQYF
TRBJ2-5 | TRBV24-1 | TRBD1 | - | TGTGCCACCAGTGGTGGACAGGGGAAAGAGACCCAGTACTTC | CATSGGQGKETQYF
TRBJ1-2 | TRBV20-1 | TRBD1 | few | TGCAGTGCGACCCAGGGGGCTGGCTACACCTTC | CSATQGAGYTF
TRBJ1-5 | TRBV19 | TRBD1 | - | TGTGCCAGTAGTATAATGATGACAGGGTTCAATCAGCCCCAGCATTTT | CASSIMMTGFNQPQHF
TRBJ1-6 | TRBV5-6 | - | - | TGTGCCAGCAGCTTGGCAGGGTTGAATAATTCACCCCTCCACTTT | CASSLAGLNNSPLHF
TRBJ1-5 | TRBV18 | TRBD1 | - | TGTGCCAGCTCCCCAGGGGGGGACAGGGGACTTTCCCCCCAGCATTTT | CASSPGGDRGLSPQHF
TRBJ1-1 | TRBV6-5 | - | - | TGTGCCAGCAGTAGAGACAGACCGAACACTGAAGCTTTCTTT | CASSRDRPNTEAFF
TRBJ2-7 | TRBV5-1 | TRBD1 | - | TGCGCCAGCAGCCAAGGGGACAGAGCCTACGAGCAGTACTTC | CASSQGDRAYEQYF